The rows below give T cell receptor beta chains drawn from one sample of a study of vaccination effects on CD4 cells after COVID-19. Which antigens these TCRs recognize remains unknown. Here immunoSEQ multiplex PCR was the method, and the copy in TCRdb shows in-frame clones only, minus some. The data show 30,000 to 40,000 clones, 73% seen once. Sequencing used CD4+ T cells from PBMCs cultured with a peptide pool, obtained before COVID-19 vaccination. Receptors were obtained from a human donor who had a prior SARS-CoV-2 infection. CDR3s leave out the opening cysteine and the closing phenylalanine or tryptophan. Size is stated for part of the rows, as once, few or many counts, or as a class when the clone is expanded.

V gene	J gene	clone size	CDR3 protein
TRBV14	TRBJ2-1	-	ASSDKVLAGVNNEQF
TRBV10-3	TRBJ2-5	-	AISEDTRWGETQY
TRBV6-5	TRBJ1-2	few	ASSYTYRDGYT
TRBV18	TRBJ2-7	-	ASRAAGQGTYEQY
TRBV25-1	TRBJ1-2	-	ASTADVGPLGYT
TRBV7-8	TRBJ2-5	-	ASSRAPYRNYQETQY
TRBV6-2/TRBV6-3	TRBJ1-5	-	ASSRQGARGNQPQH
TRBV4-1	TRBJ1-4	-	ASSQHQGGFNEKLF
TRBV24-1	TRBJ1-1	-	ATSDGGADRTEAF
TRBV6-6	TRBJ1-5	-	ASSYGQENQPQH
TRBV20-1	TRBJ1-1	few	SQRQVTEAF
TRBV12-3/TRBV12-4	TRBJ2-5	-	ASKRDGGETQY
TRBV7-9	TRBJ1-1	once	ASSLGGDNGNTEAF
TRBV7-9	TRBJ2-5	-	ASSPTGIQETQY
TRBV7-8	TRBJ1-1	-	ASKGQLNTEAF
TRBV11-3	TRBJ2-2	-	ASTPQSGGPWTGELF
TRBV5-6	TRBJ1-6	few	ASSRLDLYNSPLH
TRBV7-3	TRBJ2-5	-	ASSFGLAGQETQY
TRBV7-6	TRBJ1-6	-	ASSLEGSSYNSPLH
TRBV6-5	TRBJ2-1	once	ASSSAVGGPF
TRBV3-1/TRBV3-2	TRBJ2-1	-	ASSHGSYNEQF
TRBV14	TRBJ2-1	-	ASSQGRLRSSYNEQF
TRBV5-4	TRBJ2-3	once	ASSLFQGGADTQY
TRBV21-1	TRBJ2-1	-	ASPQGLQDYNEQF
TRBV5-5	TRBJ2-2	once	ASSHMVGAGIRTGELF
TRBV6-6	TRBJ2-1	few	ASSYRIKSSYNEQF
TRBV5-4	TRBJ2-2	-	ASSLMGRGTGELF
TRBV2	TRBJ1-1	-	ASSYSGTPNTEAF
TRBV4-2	TRBJ2-5	-	ASSQHPGTSGGTRQETQY
TRBV6-6	TRBJ1-2	-	ASSSQGAYGYT
TRBV5-4	TRBJ2-5	once	ASSLGAETRETQY
TRBV10-3	TRBJ2-2	few	AISKRAENTGELF
TRBV6-5	TRBJ2-7	-	ASSSVGEQY
TRBV7-2	TRBJ2-3	-	ASSLVPQGPNTDTQY
TRBV28	TRBJ2-3	once	ASSRASFITDTQY
TRBV6-6	TRBJ1-2	-	ASKSAPSQNYGYT
TRBV19	TRBJ1-6	-	ASSGGGLNNSPLH
TRBV5-6	TRBJ2-1	few	ASSLIVTSGYNEQF
TRBV6-5	TRBJ2-3	-	ASSKLAGTQY
TRBV3-1/TRBV3-2	TRBJ2-1	-	ASSLPNYNEQF
TRBV7-2	TRBJ2-3	-	ASSLGLAGVPHTQY
TRBV29-1	TRBJ2-1	-	SVEGGSGANEQF
TRBV13	TRBJ1-3	-	ASSLRHRADTIY
TRBV4-2	TRBJ2-6	once	ASSQDNVRGVSGANVLT
TRBV7-2	TRBJ2-1	once	ASSVTSGFYNEQF
TRBV7-2	TRBJ1-3	-	ASSRVPGNTIY
TRBV7-8	TRBJ2-1	-	ASTLAGDSYNEQF
TRBV18	TRBJ2-1	few	ASSPTAGASSYNEQF
TRBV6-5	TRBJ1-2	once	ASSYSFTVTGYT
TRBV9	TRBJ1-4	-	ASSERTGQFEKLF
TRBV5-4	TRBJ2-2	-	ASSLTGRTGELF
TRBV11-2	TRBJ1-5	-	ASSLTPNFLQH
TRBV7-2	TRBJ2-5	-	ASSLRAVEETQY